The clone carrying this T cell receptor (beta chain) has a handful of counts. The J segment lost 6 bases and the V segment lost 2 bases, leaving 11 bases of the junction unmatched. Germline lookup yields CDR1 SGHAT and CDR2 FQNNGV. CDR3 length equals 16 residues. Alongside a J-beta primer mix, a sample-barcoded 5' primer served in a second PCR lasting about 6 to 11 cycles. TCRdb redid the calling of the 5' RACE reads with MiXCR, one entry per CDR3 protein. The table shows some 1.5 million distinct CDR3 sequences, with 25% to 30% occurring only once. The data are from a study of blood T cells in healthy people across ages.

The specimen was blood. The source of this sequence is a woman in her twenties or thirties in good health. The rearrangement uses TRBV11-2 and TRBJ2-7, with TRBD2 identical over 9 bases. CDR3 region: CASSLRLAGKVGEQYF. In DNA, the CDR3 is TGTGCCAGCAGCTTAAGGCTAGCGGGGAAGGTTGGCGAGCAGTACTTC.